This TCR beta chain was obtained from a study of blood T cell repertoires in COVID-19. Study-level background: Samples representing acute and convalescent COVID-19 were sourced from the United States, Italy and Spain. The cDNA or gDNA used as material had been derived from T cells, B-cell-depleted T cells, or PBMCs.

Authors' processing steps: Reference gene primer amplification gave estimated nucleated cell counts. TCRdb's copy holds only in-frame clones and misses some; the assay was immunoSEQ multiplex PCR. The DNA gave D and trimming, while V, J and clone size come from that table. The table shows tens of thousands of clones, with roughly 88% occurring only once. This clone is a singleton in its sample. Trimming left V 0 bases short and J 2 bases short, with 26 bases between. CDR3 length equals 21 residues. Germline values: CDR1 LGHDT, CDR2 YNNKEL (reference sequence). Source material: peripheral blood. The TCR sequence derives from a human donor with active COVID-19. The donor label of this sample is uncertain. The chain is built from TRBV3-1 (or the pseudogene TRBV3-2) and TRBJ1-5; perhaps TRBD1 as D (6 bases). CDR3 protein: CASSQEVSRRQGCFGNQPQHF. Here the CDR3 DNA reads TGTGCCAGCAGCCAAGAAGTTAGTCGGCGGCAGGGGTGTTTCGGCAATCAGCCCCAGCATTTT.